The clone carrying this T cell receptor (beta chain) was detected once. The data are from a study of cytomegalovirus exposure and HLA in healthy donors. PCR involved 60 Vbeta and 13 Jbeta primers. Measured with immunoSEQ multiplex PCR; TCRdb has only the in-frame clones, and not every one. The sample has roughly 200,000 clones; about three quarters are singletons. V lost 2 bases to trimming and J lost 0 bases, with 12 bases between them. The CDR3 is made up of 16 amino acids. Per the germline V gene, CDR1 is KGHSH and CDR2 is LQKENI. The chain uses TRBV18 and TRBJ2-3; D is perhaps TRBD1 (5 bases). The sample was PBMCs. This TCR was recovered from an older woman in good health and CMV-seropositive. CDR3 in DNA: TGTGCCAGCTCACCAGTTTCGACAGAAAGCACAGATACGCAGTATTTT. Its translation is CASSPVSTESTDTQYF.